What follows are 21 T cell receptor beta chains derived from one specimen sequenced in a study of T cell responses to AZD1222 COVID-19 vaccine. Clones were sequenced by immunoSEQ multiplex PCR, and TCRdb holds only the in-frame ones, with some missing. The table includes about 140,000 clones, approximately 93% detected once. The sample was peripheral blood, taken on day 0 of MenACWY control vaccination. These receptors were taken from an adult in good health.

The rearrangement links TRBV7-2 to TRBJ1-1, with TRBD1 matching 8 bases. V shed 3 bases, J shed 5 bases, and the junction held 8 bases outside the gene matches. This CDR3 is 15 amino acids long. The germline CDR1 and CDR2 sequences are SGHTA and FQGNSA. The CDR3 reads CASSFRLDRVTEAFF. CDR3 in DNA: TGTGCCAGCAGCTTCCGTTTGGACAGGGTGACTGAAGCTTTCTTT.

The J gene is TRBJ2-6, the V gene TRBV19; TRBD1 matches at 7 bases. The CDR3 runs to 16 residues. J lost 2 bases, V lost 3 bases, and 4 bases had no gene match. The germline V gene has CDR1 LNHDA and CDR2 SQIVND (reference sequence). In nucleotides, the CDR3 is TGTGCCAGTAGTATGACAGGGAGTACTGGGGCCAACGTCCTGACTTTC. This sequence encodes CASSMTGSTGANVLTF.

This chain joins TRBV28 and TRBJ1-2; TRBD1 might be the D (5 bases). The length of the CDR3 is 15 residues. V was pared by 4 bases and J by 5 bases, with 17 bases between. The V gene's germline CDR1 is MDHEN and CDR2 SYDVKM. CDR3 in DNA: TGTGCCAGCAGTTCGGGCGCCGGGGGGGTTTATGGCTACACCTTC. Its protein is CASSSGAGGVYGYTF.

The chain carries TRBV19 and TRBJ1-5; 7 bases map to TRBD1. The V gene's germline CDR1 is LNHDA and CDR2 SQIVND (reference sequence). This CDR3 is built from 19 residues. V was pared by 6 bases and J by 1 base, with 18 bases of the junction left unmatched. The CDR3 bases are TGTGCCAGTAGATCTCTCCGACTACAGGGGAGGGGGAGCAATCAGCCCCAGCATTTT. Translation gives CASRSLRLQGRGSNQPQHF.

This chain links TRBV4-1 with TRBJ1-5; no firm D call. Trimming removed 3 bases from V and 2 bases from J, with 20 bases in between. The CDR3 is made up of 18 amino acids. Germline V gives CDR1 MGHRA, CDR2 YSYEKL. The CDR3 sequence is CASSHVGRLGEGNQPQHF. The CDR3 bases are TGCGCCAGCAGCCACGTCGGCCGTTTGGGTGAGGGCAATCAGCCCCAGCATTTT.

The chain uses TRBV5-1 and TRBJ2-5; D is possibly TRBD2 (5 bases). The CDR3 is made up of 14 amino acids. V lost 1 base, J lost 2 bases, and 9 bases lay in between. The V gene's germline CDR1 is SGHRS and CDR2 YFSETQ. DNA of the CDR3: TGCGCCAGCAGCTTGTTAGCGAATCAAGAGACCCAGTACTTC. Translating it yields CASSLLANQETQYF.

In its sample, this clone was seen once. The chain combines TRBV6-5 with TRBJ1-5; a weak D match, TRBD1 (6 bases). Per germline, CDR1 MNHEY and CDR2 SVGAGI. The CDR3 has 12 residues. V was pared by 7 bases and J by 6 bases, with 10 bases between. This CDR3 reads CASKGGRQPQHF. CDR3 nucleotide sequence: TGTGCCAGCAAGGGGGGTCGTCAGCCCCAGCATTTT.

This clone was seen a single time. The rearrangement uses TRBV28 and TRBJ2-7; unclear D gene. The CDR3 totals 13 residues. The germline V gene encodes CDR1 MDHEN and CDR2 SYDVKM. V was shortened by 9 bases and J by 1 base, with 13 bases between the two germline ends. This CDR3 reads CASTSPVSYEQYF. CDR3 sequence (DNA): TGTGCCAGTACGTCCCCGGTGTCCTACGAGCAGTACTTC.

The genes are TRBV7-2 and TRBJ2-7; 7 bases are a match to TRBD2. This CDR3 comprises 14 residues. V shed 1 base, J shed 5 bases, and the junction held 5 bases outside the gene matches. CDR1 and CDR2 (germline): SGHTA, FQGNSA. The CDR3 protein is CASSLVGGDNEQYF. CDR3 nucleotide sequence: TGTGCCAGCAGCTTAGTGGGGGGGGATAACGAGCAGTACTTC.

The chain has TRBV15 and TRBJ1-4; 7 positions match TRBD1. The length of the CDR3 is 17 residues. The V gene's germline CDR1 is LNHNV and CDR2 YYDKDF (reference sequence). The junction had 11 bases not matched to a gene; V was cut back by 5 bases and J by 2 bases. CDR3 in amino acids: CATSPEPNRGTNEKLFF. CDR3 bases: TGTGCCACCAGCCCGGAACCTAACAGGGGTACTAATGAAAAACTGTTTTTT.

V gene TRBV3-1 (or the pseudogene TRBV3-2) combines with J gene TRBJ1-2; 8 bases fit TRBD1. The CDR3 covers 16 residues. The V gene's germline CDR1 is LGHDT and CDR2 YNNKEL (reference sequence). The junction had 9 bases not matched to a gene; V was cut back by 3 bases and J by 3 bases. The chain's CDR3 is CASSHGQGGIYYGYTF. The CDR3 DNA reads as TGTGCCAGCAGCCATGGACAGGGAGGCATTTACTATGGCTACACCTTC.

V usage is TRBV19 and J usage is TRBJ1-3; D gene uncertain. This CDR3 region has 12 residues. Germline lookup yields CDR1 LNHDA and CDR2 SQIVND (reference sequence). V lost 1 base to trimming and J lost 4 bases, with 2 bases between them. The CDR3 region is CASSIAGNTIYF. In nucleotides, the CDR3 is TGTGCCAGTAGTATAGCGGGAAACACCATATATTTT.

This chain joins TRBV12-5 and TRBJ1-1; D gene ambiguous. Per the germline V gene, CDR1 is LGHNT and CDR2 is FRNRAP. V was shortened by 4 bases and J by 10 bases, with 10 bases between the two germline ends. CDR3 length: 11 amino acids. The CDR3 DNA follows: TGTGCTAGTGGTTACCAGCTTCTAGCTTTCTTT. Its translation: CASGYQLLAFF.

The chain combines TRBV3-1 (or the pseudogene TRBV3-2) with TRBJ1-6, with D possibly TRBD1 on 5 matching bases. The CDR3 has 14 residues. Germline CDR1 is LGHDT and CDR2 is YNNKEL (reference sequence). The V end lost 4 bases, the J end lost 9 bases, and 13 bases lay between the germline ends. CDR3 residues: CASSPGTRSSPLHF. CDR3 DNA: TGTGCCAGCAGCCCCGGGACCCGAAGTTCACCCCTCCACTTT.

CDR3 nucleotide sequence: TGTGCCAGCAGCTTGGGGCGGGGGGTCTATGGCTACACCTTC. Its translation is CASSLGRGVYGYTF. This chain uses TRBV13 with TRBJ1-2, with a tentative D call TRBD1 (5 bases). Germline CDR1 and CDR2: PRHDT and FYEKMQ (reference sequence). Trimming removed 3 bases at V and 4 bases at J, with 12 bases between. The length of the CDR3 is 14 residues.

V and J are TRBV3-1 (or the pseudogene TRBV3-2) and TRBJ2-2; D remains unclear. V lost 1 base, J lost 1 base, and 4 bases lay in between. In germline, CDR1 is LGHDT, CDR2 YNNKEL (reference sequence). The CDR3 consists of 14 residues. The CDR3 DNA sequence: TGTGCCAGCAGCCAAGGAGGGAACACCGGGGAGCTGTTTTTT. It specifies CASSQGGNTGELFF.

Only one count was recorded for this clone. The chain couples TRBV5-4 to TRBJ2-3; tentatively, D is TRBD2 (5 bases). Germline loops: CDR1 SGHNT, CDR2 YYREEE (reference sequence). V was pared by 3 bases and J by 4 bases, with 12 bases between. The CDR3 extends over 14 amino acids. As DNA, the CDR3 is TGTGCCAGCAGCTCGGAGGTTAGCGCAGATACGCAGTATTTT. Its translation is CASSSEVSADTQYF.

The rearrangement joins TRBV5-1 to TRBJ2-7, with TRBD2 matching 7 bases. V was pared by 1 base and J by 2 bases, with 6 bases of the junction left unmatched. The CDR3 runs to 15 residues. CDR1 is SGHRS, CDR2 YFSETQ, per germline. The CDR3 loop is CASSLRLAAAYEQYF. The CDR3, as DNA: TGCGCCAGCAGCTTGCGGCTAGCGGCTGCCTACGAGCAGTACTTC. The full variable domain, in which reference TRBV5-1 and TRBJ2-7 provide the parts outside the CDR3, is KAGVTQTPRYLIKTRGQQVTLSCSPISGHRSVSWYQQTPGQGLQFLFEYFSETQRNKGNFPGRFSGRQFSNSRSEMNVSTLELGDSALYLCASSLRLAAAYEQYFGPGTRLTVT.

The DNA for the CDR3 is TGTGCCAGCAGCTCGACAAATAGCGGGGGAGAGACCCAGTACTTC. Translated, it gives CASSSTNSGGETQYF. V usage is TRBV5-4 and J usage is TRBJ2-5; TRBD2 matches 9 bases. This CDR3 has 15 amino acids. After removal of 3 bases from V and 4 bases from J, the junction contained 7 bases not matched to a gene. Per germline, CDR1 SGHNT and CDR2 YYREEE (reference sequence). The variable domain in full, completed from reference TRBV5-4 and TRBJ2-5, reads ETGVTQSPTHLIKTRGQQVTLRCSSQSGHNTVSWYQQALGQGPQFIFQYYREEENGRGNFPPRFSGLQFPNYSSELNVNALELDDSALYLCASSSTNSGGETQYFGPGTRLLVL.

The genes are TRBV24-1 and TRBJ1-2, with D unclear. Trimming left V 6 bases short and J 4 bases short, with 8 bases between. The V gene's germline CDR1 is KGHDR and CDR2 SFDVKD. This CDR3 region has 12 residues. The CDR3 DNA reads TGTGCCACCAGTCCGCAAGGCTATGGCTACACCTTC. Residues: CATSPQGYGYTF.

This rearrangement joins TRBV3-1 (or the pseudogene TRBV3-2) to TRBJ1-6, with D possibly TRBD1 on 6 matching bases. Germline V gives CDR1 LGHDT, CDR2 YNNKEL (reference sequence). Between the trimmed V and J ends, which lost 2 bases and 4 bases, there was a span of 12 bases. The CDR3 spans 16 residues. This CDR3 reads CASSQKGQSYNSPLHF. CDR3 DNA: TGTGCCAGCAGCCAAAAAGGACAGAGTTATAATTCACCCCTCCACTTT.